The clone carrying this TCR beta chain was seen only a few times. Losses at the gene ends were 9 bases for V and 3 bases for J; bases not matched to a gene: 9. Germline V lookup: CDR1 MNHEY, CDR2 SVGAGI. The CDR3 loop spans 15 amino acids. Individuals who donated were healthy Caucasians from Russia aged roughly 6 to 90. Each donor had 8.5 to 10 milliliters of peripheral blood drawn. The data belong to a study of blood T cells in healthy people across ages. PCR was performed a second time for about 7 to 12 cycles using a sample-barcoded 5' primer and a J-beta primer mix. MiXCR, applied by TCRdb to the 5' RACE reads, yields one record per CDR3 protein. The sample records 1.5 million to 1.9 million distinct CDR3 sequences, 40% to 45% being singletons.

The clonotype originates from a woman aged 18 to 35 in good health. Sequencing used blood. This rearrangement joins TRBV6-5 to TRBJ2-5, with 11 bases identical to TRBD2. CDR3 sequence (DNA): TGTGCCAGTAACCCCCTGACTAGCGGGGAAGAGACCCAGTACTTC. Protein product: CASNPLTSGEETQYF.